This T cell receptor (beta chain) was retrieved from a study of beta chain features in type 1 diabetes. Study summary: Examination spanned about 110 million sorted cells from all samples. Study-wide points: Type 1 diabetes patients had TCRB CDR3s that were shorter (moderately but significantly so) in all four CD4+ subsets. For TCRB rearrangement, an influence of HLA type remained unresolved here. Diminished insertions and augmented deletions at VDJ junctions characterized type 1 diabetes patients.

Deletions cut 4 bases from V and 5 bases from J, with 14 bases between. The CDR3 has 14 residues. From germline, CDR1 is LNHDA and CDR2 SQIVND (reference sequence). A word on this clone: Its antigen remains unidentified.

Expressed TCRB transcripts were sequenced because the isolated RNA had all been reverse transcribed beforehand. Generated by immunoSEQ multiplex PCR, the TCRdb table keeps only in-frame clones and is missing some. The data hold about 240,000 clones, with more than 11% observed a single time. Sequenced material: naive CD4+ T cells from blood. The clonotype originates from a man aged 30 to 45 with type 1 diabetes. This chain uses TRBV19 with TRBJ2-5; D is possibly TRBD1 (6 bases). The CDR3 sequence: CASSTNQGPETQYF. The CDR3 nucleotides read TGTGCCAGTAGTACAAACCAGGGGCCGGAGACCCAGTACTTC.